This TCR beta chain emerged from a study of type 1 regulatory T cells. Each CDR3 protein is one row after TCRdb ran MiXCR on the reads. The sample lists 35,000 to 50,000 distinct CDR3 sequences, over 9% occurring once. In regard to this clonotype: Its antigen is unknown. This may be a read error, as it is one base from a much larger clone.

Germline CDR1 SGHKS, CDR2 YYEKEE (reference sequence). The CDR3 covers 13 residues. This sequence was found in a human donor in good health. The V gene is TRBV5-5, the J gene TRBJ2-3; 7 nucleotides agree with TRBD2. The material sequenced was cultured non-Tr1 T cells, either the whole culture or a sorted T cell fraction (not recorded which). Here the CDR3 reads CAGSSGDTDTQYF. The CDR3 DNA sequence: TGTGCCGGCAGCAGCGGGGATACAGATACGCAGTATTTT.